This entry lists 16 T cell receptor beta chains sequenced from one sample in a study of T cell responses to AZD1222 COVID-19 vaccine. Repertoires were generated with immunoSEQ multiplex PCR, while TCRdb's copy carries only in-frame clones and drops some. The sample holds 90,000 to 120,000 clones; over 80% are singletons and the top ten take 8% to 9.5%. The specimen was peripheral blood, collected 28 days after the second AZD1222 dose. Receptors originate from an adult who received the AZD1222 COVID-19 vaccine.

The chain employs TRBV2 and TRBJ2-2; D ambiguous. V lost 3 bases and J lost 5, with 13 bases in between. The CDR3 runs 15 residues. Germline assignment: CDR1 SNHLY and CDR2 FYNNEI. The CDR3 coding sequence is TGTGCCAGCAGTGAGGCCCTAGTATCTACCGGGGAGCTGTTTTTT. It specifies CASSEALVSTGELFF.

This CDR3 is CASSRTSGGEETQYF. DNA for the CDR3: TGTGCCAGCAGCCGGACTAGCGGAGGGGAGGAGACCCAGTACTTC. The chain has TRBV6-4 and TRBJ2-5; TRBD2 matches 10 bases. Germline values: CDR1 MRHNA, CDR2 SNTAGT. The CDR3 is 15 residues long. The V gene end was trimmed by 6 bases and the J gene end by 5 bases; junction bases not matched to a gene: 9.

V is TRBV18 and J is TRBJ2-7; D remains ambiguous. CDR1 is KGHSH and CDR2 is LQKENI in the germline V gene. The germline V and J ends were trimmed by 3 bases and 6 bases, with 12 bases remaining between them. The CDR3 extends over 13 amino acids. The CDR3 reads CASSPARGGEQYF. The CDR3 nucleotides are TGTGCCAGCTCACCGGCACGTGGCGGCGAGCAGTACTTC.

This clone has only a few counts. The CDR3 nucleotides are TGCAGTGCTAGTCAATTCGGGGCGAACTACGAGCAGTACTTC. Its protein is CSASQFGANYEQYF. This chain uses TRBV20-1 with TRBJ2-7; D may match TRBD1 or TRBD2 (5 bases each). Germline CDR1 and CDR2: DFQATT and SNEGSKA (reference sequence). This CDR3 spans 14 amino acids. V lost 3 bases and J lost 3, with 15 bases in between.

In this sample, this clone turned up once. The chain uses TRBV15 and TRBJ1-3, with TRBD1 matching over 7 bases. Per germline, CDR1 LNHNV and CDR2 YYDKDF (reference sequence). The CDR3 totals 16 residues. The trim removed 1 base at V and 1 base at J, leaving 4 bases unmatched. Here the CDR3 reads CATSRGAGGSGNTIYF. CDR3 in DNA: TGTGCCACCAGCAGAGGGGCAGGGGGATCTGGAAACACCATATATTTT.

The chain recombines TRBV11-2 with TRBJ2-1; 8 bases match TRBD1. The J segment lost 0 bases and the V segment lost 5 bases, leaving 6 bases of the junction unmatched. Germline loops: CDR1 SGHAT, CDR2 FQNNGV. The CDR3 loop spans 16 amino acids. CDR3 coding DNA: TGTGCCAGCAGCCGGACCGGGACAGGCTCCTACAATGAGCAGTTCTTC. Translation gives CASSRTGTGSYNEQFF.

The chain combines TRBV27 with TRBJ2-7; D is undetermined. V lost 5 bases and J 7 bases, leaving 18 bases between the germline ends. The CDR3 covers 14 residues. The V gene's germline CDR1 is MNHEY and CDR2 SMNVEV (reference sequence). The CDR3 here is CASSRKAGWDEQYF. DNA for the CDR3: TGTGCCAGCAGTCGTAAGGCAGGATGGGATGAGCAGTACTTC.

The rearrangement uses TRBV18 and TRBJ1-1, with 8 bases that match TRBD1. Germline-derived CDR1 and CDR2 are KGHSH and LQKENI. This CDR3 region has 15 residues. The V and J ends lost 5 bases and 1 base, in that order; junction bases with no gene match: 6. The CDR3 is CASSKSGGANTEAFF. DNA for the CDR3: TGTGCCAGCTCAAAGTCAGGGGGCGCGAACACTGAAGCTTTCTTT.

The rearrangement links TRBV15 to TRBJ2-1; 10 nucleotides agree with TRBD2. Germline V gives CDR1 LNHNV, CDR2 YYDKDF (reference sequence). Trimming took 2 bases from V and 7 from J; bases not matched to a gene: 20. The CDR3 extends over 20 amino acids. The CDR3 protein is CATSRPLLVEREGRWNEQFF. For the CDR3, the DNA is TGTGCCACCAGCAGACCCCTTTTGGTGGAGCGGGAGGGCCGTTGGAATGAGCAGTTCTTC.

The chain's CDR3 is CASSEVGATEAFF. The CDR3 region has the DNA TGTGCCAGCAGTGAAGTCGGGGCCACTGAAGCTTTCTTT. The rearrangement links TRBV6-1 to TRBJ1-1, with a possible D match to TRBD1 (5 bases). Trimming cost V 1 base and J 4 bases, with 7 bases left between them. The germline V gene has CDR1 MNHNS and CDR2 SASEGT. The CDR3 totals 13 residues.

The J gene is TRBJ1-1, the V gene TRBV5-6; D is possibly TRBD1 (6 bases). This CDR3 comprises 14 residues. Between the trimmed V and J ends, which lost 0 bases and 6 bases, there was a span of 12 bases. The V gene's germline CDR1 is SGHDT and CDR2 YYEEEE. The CDR3 sequence is CASSLDSRTAEAFF. The CDR3 bases are TGTGCCAGCAGCTTGGATTCCCGGACAGCTGAAGCTTTCTTT. Together with reference TRBV5-6 and TRBJ1-1, the CDR3 gives the full variable domain: DAGVTQSPTHLIKTRGQQVTLRCSPKSGHDTVSWYQQALGQGPQFIFQYYEEEERQRGNFPDRFSGHQFPNYSSELNVNALLLGDSALYLCASSLDSRTAEAFFGQGTRLTVV.

This chain joins TRBV19 and TRBJ1-1; D is uncertain. Trimming left V 0 bases short and J 0 bases short, with 8 bases between. The CDR3 has 15 residues. The V gene's germline CDR1 is LNHDA and CDR2 SQIVND (reference sequence). CDR3 sequence (DNA): TGTGCCAGTAGTATAGATCACGGGGTGAACACTGAAGCTTTCTTT. Amino acid sequence: CASSIDHGVNTEAFF.

The CDR3 bases are TGTGCCAGTAGTATGATGTGGGGCCGCGGTCAGCCCCAGCATTTT. Its protein product is CASSMMWGRGQPQHF. This sequence joins TRBV19 and TRBJ1-5, with D possibly TRBD1 on 5 matching bases. The V and J ends lost 3 bases and 6 bases respectively, with 15 bases between them. CDR3 length: 15 residues. CDR1 is LNHDA, CDR2 SQIVND, per germline (reference sequence).

This clone was recorded only once. The chain combines TRBV2 with TRBJ2-5; TRBD1 matches at 10 bases. The CDR3 contains 14 residues. V lost 6 bases to trimming and J lost 2 bases; unmatched junction nucleotides: 3. Germline CDR1 and CDR2: SNHLY and FYNNEI. In DNA form, the CDR3 reads TGTGCCAGCAGCGCGGACAGGGGGCAAGAGACCCAGTACTTC. It specifies CASSADRGQETQYF.

A few counts support this clone. The V gene is TRBV11-3, the J gene TRBJ2-1; D is unclear. There are 16 residues in the CDR3. Trimming stripped 3 bases from V and 4 bases from J, with 16 bases between. Looked up from germline, CDR1 is SGHNT and CDR2 is YENEEA. The CDR3 DNA reads as TGTGCCAGCAGCTTCGACTCGGTCGGCGGATACAATGAGCAGTTCTTC. Protein sequence: CASSFDSVGGYNEQFF.

The chain joins TRBV7-9 to TRBJ1-5, with D perhaps TRBD1 (6 bases). V lost 1 base to trimming and J lost 4 bases, with 11 bases between them. The V gene's germline CDR1 is SEHNR and CDR2 FQNEAQ (reference sequence). The CDR3 loop spans 15 amino acids. CDR3 sequence reads: CASSLDREFNQPQHF. The CDR3, as DNA: TGTGCCAGCAGCTTAGACAGGGAATTTAATCAGCCCCAGCATTTT.